Listed below are T cell receptor beta chains from one sample, sequenced in a study of blood T cell repertoires in COVID-19. Profiling relied on immunoSEQ multiplex PCR, and the TCRdb table lists in-frame clones only, not all of them. Of approximately 500,000 clones listed, roughly nine tenths are singletons. The sequencing input was peripheral blood. These receptors were collected from a man between 18 and 35 years old with COVID-19, enrolled during active disease. Both conserved end residues are part of each CDR3. D genes are given only for firm matches. Clone size is given for some rows only: seen once, a few or many times, or a class if the clone is expanded.

V	size	length	D	J	CDR3	DNA
TRBV25-1	.	12	.	TRBJ1-1	CASSDIGQTAFF	TGTGCCAGCAGTGACATCGGACAGACCGCTTTCTTT
TRBV6-5	.	14	.	TRBJ1-3	CASSWAGSGNTIYF	TGTGCCAGCAGTTGGGCTGGCTCTGGAAACACCATATATTTT
TRBV7-9	.	15	TRBD1	TRBJ2-5	CASRKVGQGQETQYF	TGTGCCAGCAGAAAAGTCGGACAGGGCCAAGAGACCCAGTACTTC
TRBV5-1	once	13	.	TRBJ2-1	CASSGGLPNEQFF	TGCGCCAGCAGCGGGGGACTGCCTAATGAGCAGTTCTTC
TRBV27	.	11	.	TRBJ2-7	CASSFGSVQYF	TGTGCCAGCAGTTTTGGTAGCGTGCAGTACTTC
TRBV11-3	.	17	TRBD2	TRBJ2-7	CASSLGSGTSVAYEQYF	TGTGCCAGCAGCTTAGGTTCGGGGACTAGCGTTGCCTACGAGCAGTACTTC
TRBV11-3	.	19	TRBD2	TRBJ2-5	CASSLARGFSGRAMETQYF	TGTGCCAGCAGCTTAGCGAGGGGGTTTAGCGGGAGGGCCATGGAGACCCAGTACTTC
TRBV6-1	.	20	TRBD1	TRBJ1-4	CASSGRDRGLTTATNEKLFF	TGTGCCAGCAGTGGCCGGGACAGGGGTCTAACAACCGCAACTAATGAAAAACTGTTTTTT
TRBV20-1	.	16	.	TRBJ2-5	CSASLPLPGSQETQYF	TGCAGTGCTAGTCTTCCATTACCGGGATCTCAAGAGACCCAGTACTTC
TRBV27	.	13	.	TRBJ2-3	CASSFLSTDTQYF	TGTGCCAGCAGTTTCCTGAGCACAGATACGCAGTATTTT
TRBV5-1	.	15	TRBD2	TRBJ2-5	CASSLQAGGQETQYF	TGCGCCAGCAGCTTGCAAGCGGGAGGACAAGAGACCCAGTACTTC
TRBV10-3	.	16	TRBD2	TRBJ2-1	CAISGDKAGVGNEQFF	TGTGCCATCAGTGGTGATAAAGCGGGAGTAGGCAATGAGCAGTTCTTC
TRBV29-1	.	16	TRBD1	TRBJ1-2	CSVVEARGLTNYGYTF	TGCAGCGTTGTGGAGGCCAGGGGGCTTACTAACTATGGCTACACCTTC
TRBV20-1	once	15	.	TRBJ2-1	CSASHPSLPYNEQFF	TGCAGTGCTAGTCACCCATCCCTACCCTACAATGAGCAGTTCTTC
TRBV2	.	14	.	TRBJ2-5	CASSLTSLPVTQYF	TGTGCCAGCAGTCTTACTAGCCTCCCTGTGACCCAGTACTTC
TRBV5-1	.	15	TRBD1	TRBJ1-4	CASSLEGGQGEKLFF	TGCGCCAGCAGCTTGGAAGGGGGACAGGGCGAAAAACTGTTTTTT
TRBV3-1/TRBV3-2	.	13	.	TRBJ2-3	CASSQEWGVTQYF	TGTGCCAGCAGCCAAGAATGGGGGGTTACGCAGTATTTT
TRBV6-5	once	14	.	TRBJ2-1	CASKADRSYNEQFF	TGTGCCAGCAAAGCGGATCGCTCCTACAATGAGCAGTTCTTC
TRBV5-1	.	15	.	TRBJ1-2	CASSSTGDLNYGYTF	TGCGCCAGCAGCTCGACGGGGGACTTAAACTATGGCTACACCTTC
TRBV3-1/TRBV3-2	few	14	.	TRBJ1-5	CASSQGGSGQPQHF	TGTGCCAGCAGCCAGGGGGGTTCGGGGCAGCCCCAGCATTTT
TRBV30	many	16	TRBD1	TRBJ1-1	CAWSEVLTGKDTEAFF	TGTGCCTGGAGTGAAGTTTTGACAGGGAAGGACACTGAAGCTTTCTTT
TRBV6-2/TRBV6-3	few	15	.	TRBJ1-6	CASSFGEIYNSPLHF	TGTGCCAGCAGTTTCGGAGAAATCTATAATTCACCCCTCCACTTT
TRBV6-4	few	15	.	TRBJ2-2	CASSPRGEYTGELFF	TGTGCCAGCAGCCCCCGAGGAGAGTACACCGGGGAGCTGTTTTTT
TRBV27	.	17	TRBD1	TRBJ2-6	CASSQGQFVSGANVLTF	TGTGCCAGCAGTCAGGGACAGTTCGTCTCTGGGGCCAACGTCCTGACTTTC
TRBV19	.	17	.	TRBJ2-6	CASSVAAESSGANVLTF	TGTGCCAGTAGTGTAGCAGCGGAAAGCTCTGGGGCCAACGTCCTGACTTTC
TRBV3-1/TRBV3-2	.	14	TRBD1	TRBJ2-7	CASSRGQGAYEQYF	TGTGCCAGCAGCCGTGGACAGGGGGCCTACGAGCAGTACTTC
TRBV5-4	.	14	TRBD1	TRBJ1-2	CASSLDRGGYGYTF	TGTGCCAGCAGCCTTGACAGGGGGGGATATGGCTACACCTTC
TRBV11-3	.	15	TRBD1	TRBJ2-3	CASSARDRVPDTQYF	TGTGCCAGCAGCGCCCGGGACAGGGTCCCAGATACGCAGTATTTT